These 21 T cell receptor beta chains came from one sample sequenced in a study of cytomegalovirus exposure and HLA in healthy donors. A multiplex PCR was run with 60 Vbeta primers and 13 Jbeta primers. Assay: immunoSEQ multiplex PCR; the TCRdb copy retains only in-frame clones and omits some. The table has roughly 200,000 clones, around 86% seen once; the top ten hold 1.3%. The sequenced material came from PBMCs. These TCRs come from a man younger than 45 in good health and CMV-seronegative.

The CDR3, as DNA: TGTGCCAGCAGCTTGTTCGGGACTAGCCTACAAGAGACCCAGTACTTC. Its protein product is CASSLFGTSLQETQYF. The V gene is TRBV5-6, the J gene TRBJ2-5; 9 nucleotides align to TRBD2. The trim removed 1 base at V and 2 bases at J, leaving 6 bases unmatched. Germline-derived CDR1 and CDR2 are SGHDT and YYEEEE. This CDR3 has 16 residues.

The rearrangement uses TRBV28 and TRBJ1-2; no clear D. Per germline, CDR1 MDHEN and CDR2 SYDVKM. Trimming stripped 8 bases from V and 4 bases from J, with 17 bases between. This CDR3 has 14 residues. In nucleotides, the CDR3 is TGTGCCAGCGTTTATAGCGACCTAACCTATGGCTACACCTTC. Translating gives CASVYSDLTYGYTF.

The rearrangement links TRBV18 to TRBJ1-1; 10 bases are a match to TRBD1. The trim removed 8 bases at V and 6 bases at J, leaving 21 bases unmatched. CDR1 is KGHSH and CDR2 is LQKENI in the germline V gene. This CDR3 is 18 amino acids long. This CDR3 reads CASTRKTGQGWNVAEAFF. Written as DNA, the CDR3 is TGTGCCAGCACACGGAAAACGGGACAGGGGTGGAACGTCGCTGAAGCTTTCTTT.

This chain links TRBV19 with TRBJ2-7; 9 bases are shared with TRBD1. Germline-derived CDR1 and CDR2 are LNHDA and SQIVND (reference sequence). This CDR3 comprises 14 residues. With 8 bases clipped from V and 1 base from J, the junction kept 6 bases outside the gene matches. CDR3 DNA sequence: TGTGCCAGTCGCAGGACAGGGGCGTCCTACGAGCAGTACTTC. This gives the protein CASRRTGASYEQYF.

This clone was observed once. The rearrangement links TRBV4-1 to TRBJ2-1; TRBD1 aligns across 10 bases. Trimming cost V 6 bases and J 7 bases; bases outside gene matches: 6. Germline V CDR1 and CDR2: MGHRA, YSYEKL. The CDR3 totals 14 residues. The CDR3, as DNA: TGCGCCAGCAGTCCGGGACAGGGGTTGAATGAGCAGTTCTTC. Translation: CASSPGQGLNEQFF.

This chain joins TRBV18 and TRBJ1-1; 7 bases are shared with TRBD1. Germline loops: CDR1 KGHSH, CDR2 LQKENI. The J segment lost 0 bases and the V segment lost 2 bases, leaving 0 bases of the junction unmatched. The CDR3 runs to 14 residues. CDR3 in amino acids: CASSPGQVNTEAFF. CDR3 DNA sequence: TGTGCCAGCTCACCAGGACAGGTGAACACTGAAGCTTTCTTT.

V and J are TRBV5-4 and TRBJ2-3; 11 bases align to TRBD2. CDR1 is SGHNT and CDR2 is YYREEE in the germline V gene (reference sequence). This CDR3 is 16 amino acids long. V shed 3 bases and J 7 bases; nucleotides not matched to a gene: 10. This chain's CDR3 is CASSSTGLAGRHTQYF. The CDR3, as DNA: TGTGCCAGCAGCTCCACCGGACTAGCGGGCAGACATACGCAGTATTTT. The full variable domain, its missing parts supplied by reference TRBV5-4 and TRBJ2-3, is ETGVTQSPTHLIKTRGQQVTLRCSSQSGHNTVSWYQQALGQGPQFIFQYYREEENGRGNFPPRFSGLQFPNYSSELNVNALELDDSALYLCASSSTGLAGRHTQYFGPGTRLTVL.

On this clone: Sequence at one end of the junction differs from germline and may be a read error. The V and J genes are TRBV7-7 and TRBJ2-7; TRBD2 matches at 11 bases. The CDR3 is 17 residues long. Germline V lookup: CDR1 SSHAT, CDR2 FNYEAQ (reference sequence). The CDR3 sequence is CASIGLAGRDLYYEQYF. The CDR3 DNA sequence: TGTGCTAGCATCGGACTAGCGGGTAGAGACCTCTACTACGAGCAGTACTTC.

The chain recombines TRBV6-5 with TRBJ2-7, with a possible D match to TRBD2 (6 bases). Trimming removed 5 bases at V and 3 bases at J, with 17 bases between. The length of the CDR3 is 15 residues. Germline V CDR1 and CDR2: MNHEY, SVGAGI. CDR3: CASSSERDFNYEQYF. CDR3 sequence (DNA): TGTGCCAGCAGTAGCGAACGGGACTTTAACTACGAGCAGTACTTC.

The chain couples TRBV18 to TRBJ1-2; TRBD1 is a possible D gene (6 bases). V lost 2 bases, J lost 6 bases, and 10 bases lay in between. The CDR3 is made up of 13 amino acids. The germline CDR1 and CDR2 sequences are KGHSH and LQKENI. CDR3 in DNA: TGTGCCAGCTCACCAGCGTCAGGGGATGGCTACACCTTC. Translated: CASSPASGDGYTF.

This chain joins TRBV4-1 and TRBJ2-3, with TRBD1 matching over 10 bases. Germline V CDR1 and CDR2: MGHRA, YSYEKL. CDR3 length equals 14 residues. V lost 4 bases, J lost 4 bases, and 2 bases stayed unmatched. The CDR3 is CASSLGTGADTQYF. CDR3 bases: TGCGCCAGCAGCCTGGGGACAGGGGCAGATACGCAGTATTTT.

The gene calls are TRBV6-1 and TRBJ1-5; perhaps TRBD1 as D (6 bases). Trimming pared 0 bases from V and 4 bases from J, leaving 7 bases between. CDR3 length: 14 residues. CDR1 is MNHNS and CDR2 is SASEGT in the germline V gene. The CDR3 reads CASSEARGNQPQHF. The CDR3 nucleotides read TGTGCCAGCAGTGAAGCGAGGGGGAATCAGCCCCAGCATTTT.

V usage is TRBV19 and J usage is TRBJ2-7, with 9 positions matching TRBD2. Germline V gene sequence: CDR1 LNHDA, CDR2 SQIVND (reference sequence). CDR3 length: 15 amino acids. The trim removed 3 bases at V and 4 bases at J, leaving 7 bases unmatched. DNA of the CDR3: TGTGCCAGTAGTATCACGACTAGCGGATTGTACGAGCAGTACTTC. This encodes CASSITTSGLYEQYF.

A note on this clone: One end of the junction does not line up with germline, which may come from a read error. The gene calls are TRBV20-1 and TRBJ2-5, with D unclear. Germline V gene data show CDR1 as DFQATT and CDR2 as SNEGSKA (reference sequence). The CDR3 totals 11 residues. The CDR3 DNA reads TGCGGTGCTAGAGGCGAGGAGACCCAGTACTTC. Amino acid sequence: CGARGEETQYF.

The chain has TRBV6-5 and TRBJ2-7; tentative D call: TRBD1 (5 bases). Germline CDR1 reads MNHEY; CDR2 reads SVGAGI. The CDR3 loop spans 12 amino acids. Between the trimmed V and J ends, which lost 6 bases and 4 bases, there was a span of 10 bases. CDR3 nucleotide sequence: TGTGCCAGCAGACGATACAGGTACGAGCAGTACTTC. It encodes CASRRYRYEQYF.

This chain uses TRBV2 with TRBJ2-7; the match to TRBD1 covers 10 bases. Losses at the gene ends were 4 bases for V and 7 bases for J; bases not matched to a gene: 10. Germline V gene data show CDR1 as SNHLY and CDR2 as FYNNEI. CDR3 length: 15 amino acids. This CDR3 reads CASSALTGGFGEQYF. The CDR3 region has the DNA TGTGCCAGCAGTGCTCTGACAGGGGGCTTCGGAGAGCAGTACTTC.

The chain uses TRBV7-8 and TRBJ1-1; 8 positions match TRBD1. Germline V gene lookup returns CDR1 SGHVS and CDR2 FQNEAQ. The CDR3 covers 15 residues. The trim removed 5 bases at V and 1 base at J, leaving 6 bases unmatched. For the CDR3, the DNA is TGTGCCAGCAGCGGACCGGGACAGGCGAACACTGAAGCTTTCTTT. Amino acids: CASSGPGQANTEAFF. Full variable domain (outside the CDR3, taken from reference TRBV7-8 and TRBJ1-1): GAGVSQSPRYKVAKRGQDVALRCDPISGHVSLFWYQQALGQGPEFLTYFQNEAQLDKSGLPSDRFFAERPEGSVSTLKIQRTQQEDSAVYLCASSGPGQANTEAFFGQGTRLTVV.

Details on this clone: Germline is not matched at one junction end, which may reflect a read error. The V call is TRBV2, the J call TRBJ1-2; 10 nucleotides align to TRBD1. The CDR3 sequence is 14 residues long. CDR1 is SNHLY and CDR2 is FYNNEI in the germline V gene. The CDR3 spells CASRGTGAKYGYTF. CDR3 nucleotide sequence: TGTGCCAGCAGGGGGACAGGGGCTAAGTATGGCTACACCTTC.

The rearrangement uses TRBV28 and TRBJ2-2, with TRBD1 matching 7 bases. The CDR3 extends over 15 amino acids. Germline lookup yields CDR1 MDHEN and CDR2 SYDVKM. Unmatched junction bases numbered 9, after V lost 4 bases and J lost 7 bases. CDR3 protein: CASSSRRGQDGELFF. The CDR3 DNA reads TGTGCCAGCAGTTCCCGTAGGGGGCAGGACGGGGAGCTGTTTTTT.

J is TRBJ2-2 and V is TRBV15, with 9 bases identical to TRBD1. The CDR3 contains 16 residues. Germline V gene data show CDR1 as LNHNV and CDR2 as YYDKDF (reference sequence). Trimming cost V 5 bases and J 4 bases; bases outside gene matches: 8. The CDR3 protein is CATSVLGQGITGELFF. The CDR3 bases are TGTGCCACCAGCGTCCTGGGACAGGGAATCACCGGGGAGCTGTTTTTT. Full variable domain (remainder filled in from reference TRBV15 and TRBJ2-2): DAMVIQNPRYQVTQFGKPVTLSCSQTLNHNVMYWYQQKSSQAPKLLFHYYDKDFNNEADTPDNFQSRRPNTSFCFLDIRSPGLGDTAMYLCATSVLGQGITGELFFGEGSRLTVL.

V is TRBV7-2 and J is TRBJ1-1; 7 positions match TRBD1. Germline V gives CDR1 SGHTA, CDR2 FQGNSA. The V segment lost 5 bases and the J segment 3 bases; nucleotides outside the gene matches: 9. The CDR3 has 15 residues. Written as DNA, the CDR3 is TGTGCCAGCAGCCATCGACAGGGATTGGACACTGAAGCTTTCTTT. This codes for CASSHRQGLDTEAFF.